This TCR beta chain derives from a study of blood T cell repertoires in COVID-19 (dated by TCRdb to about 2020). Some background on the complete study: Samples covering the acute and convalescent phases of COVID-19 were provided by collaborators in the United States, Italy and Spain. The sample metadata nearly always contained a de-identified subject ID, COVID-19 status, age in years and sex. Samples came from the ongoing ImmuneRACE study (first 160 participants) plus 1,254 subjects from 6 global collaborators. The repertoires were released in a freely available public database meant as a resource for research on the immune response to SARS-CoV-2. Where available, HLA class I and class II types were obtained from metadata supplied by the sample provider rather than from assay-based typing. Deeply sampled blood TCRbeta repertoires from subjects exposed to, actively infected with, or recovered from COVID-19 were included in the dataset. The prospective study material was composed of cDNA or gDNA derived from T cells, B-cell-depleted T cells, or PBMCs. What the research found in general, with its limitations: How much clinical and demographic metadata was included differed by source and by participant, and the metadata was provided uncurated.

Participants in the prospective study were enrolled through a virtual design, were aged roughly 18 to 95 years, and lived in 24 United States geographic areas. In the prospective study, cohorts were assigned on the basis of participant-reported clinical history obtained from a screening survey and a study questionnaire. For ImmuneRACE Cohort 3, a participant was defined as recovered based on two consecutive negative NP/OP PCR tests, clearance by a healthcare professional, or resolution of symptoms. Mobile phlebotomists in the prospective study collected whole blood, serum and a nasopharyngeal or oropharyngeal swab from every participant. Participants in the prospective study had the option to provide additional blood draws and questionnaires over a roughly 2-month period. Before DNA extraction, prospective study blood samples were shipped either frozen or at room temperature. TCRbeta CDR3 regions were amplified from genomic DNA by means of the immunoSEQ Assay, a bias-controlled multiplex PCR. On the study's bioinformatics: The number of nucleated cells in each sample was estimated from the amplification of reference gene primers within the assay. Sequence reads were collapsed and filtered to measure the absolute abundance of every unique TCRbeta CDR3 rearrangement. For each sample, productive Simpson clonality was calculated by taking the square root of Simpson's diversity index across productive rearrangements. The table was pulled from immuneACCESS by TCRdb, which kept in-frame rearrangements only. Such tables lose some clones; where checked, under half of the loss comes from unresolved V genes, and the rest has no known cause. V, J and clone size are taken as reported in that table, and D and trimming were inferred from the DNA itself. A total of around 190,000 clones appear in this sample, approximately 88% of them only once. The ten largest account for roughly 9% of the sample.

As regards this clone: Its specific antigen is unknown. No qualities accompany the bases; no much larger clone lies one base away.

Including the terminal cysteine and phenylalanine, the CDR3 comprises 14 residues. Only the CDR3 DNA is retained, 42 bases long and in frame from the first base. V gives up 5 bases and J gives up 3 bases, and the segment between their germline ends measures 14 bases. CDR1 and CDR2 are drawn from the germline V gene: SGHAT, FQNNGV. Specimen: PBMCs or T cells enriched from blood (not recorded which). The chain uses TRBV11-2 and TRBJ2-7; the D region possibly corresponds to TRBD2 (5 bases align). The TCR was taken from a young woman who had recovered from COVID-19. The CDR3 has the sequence CASSPDYPFYEQYF. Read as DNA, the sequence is TGTGCCAGCAGCCCCGACTACCCCTTCTACGAGCAGTACTTC.